These 27 T cell receptor beta chains came from one sample sequenced in a study of blood T cells in healthy people across ages (dated by TCRdb to about 2015). Libraries were built with 5' RACE. The instrument given in TCRdb is Illumina HiSeq 2500. The second PCR ran for about 7 to 11 cycles and used a J-beta primer mix along with a sample-barcoded 5' primer. TCRdb handled the public reads itself, with Q25 trimming in fastp and clone calling in MiXCR, and kept productive beta chains. Entries that share a CDR3 protein sequence are merged under the most common genes and DNA. A total of approximately 600,000 distinct CDR3 sequences appear in this sample, 58% of them only once. The ten largest account for around 37% of the sample. The sample taken for sequencing was blood. Receptor source: a man aged 60-69 years in good health.

This clonotype has just a few counts. This chain connects TRBV2 to TRBJ2-5; TRBD1 matches 8 bases. V lost 5 bases, J lost 5 bases, and 10 bases stayed unmatched. The length of the CDR3 is 15 residues. The germline V gene encodes CDR1 SNHLY and CDR2 FYNNEI. In DNA, the CDR3 is TGTGCCAGCAGTCAACTTAGGACAGGGTCGGAGACCCAGTACTTC. Residues: CASSQLRTGSETQYF.

The chain joins TRBV7-2 to TRBJ2-1; D gene ambiguous. The CDR3 has 15 amino acids. V lost 2 bases and J lost 3, with 11 bases in between. From germline, CDR1 is SGHTA and CDR2 FQGNSA. CDR3 coding DNA: TGTGCCAGCAGCTTATCGCCAGATTACTACAATGAGCAGTTCTTC. It specifies CASSLSPDYYNEQFF.

The chain joins TRBV5-1 to TRBJ1-1; TRBD1 is a possible D gene (5 bases). The CDR3 consists of 17 residues. V lost 1 base and J 0 bases, leaving 16 bases between the germline ends. Germline V lookup: CDR1 SGHRS, CDR2 YFSETQ. CDR3 coding DNA: TGCGCCAGCAGCTTGTGGGCCGAAAGGGGCCTGAACACTGAAGCTTTCTTT. Translation: CASSLWAERGLNTEAFF.

J is TRBJ2-4 and V is TRBV6-1; TRBD1 matches 7 bases. The J call could be wrong; TRBJ2-7 is a better fit for the DNA end. CDR1 and CDR2 (germline): MNHNS, SASEGT. The CDR3 loop spans 15 amino acids. CDR3 loop: CASSNDRAGLYEQYF. Here the CDR3 DNA reads TGTGCCAGCAGCAACGACAGGGCTGGTCTCTACGAGCAGTACTTC.

This chain uses TRBV6-6 with TRBJ2-3; no clear D gene. V was shortened by 6 bases and J by 3 bases, with 13 bases between the two germline ends. Per the germline V gene, CDR1 is MNHNY and CDR2 is SVGAGI (reference sequence). CDR3 size: 14 residues. The CDR3 coding sequence is TGTGCCAGCAGACCTACCTTCGGGACAGATACGCAGTATTTT. It translates to CASRPTFGTDTQYF.

The CDR3 sequence: CASSVGGQGTDTQYF. CDR3 nucleotides: TGTGCCAGCAGCGTAGGGGGACAGGGAACAGATACGCAGTATTTT. The V gene is TRBV9, the J gene TRBJ2-3; 9 nucleotides line up with TRBD1. This CDR3 has 15 amino acids. Per germline, CDR1 SGDLS and CDR2 YYNGEE. With V trimmed by 0 bases and J by 3 bases, 2 bases remained unmatched.

The rearrangement joins TRBV29-1 to TRBJ2-1; D is unclear. Germline CDR1 SQVTM, CDR2 ANQGSEA. This CDR3 is built from 8 residues. Trimming stripped 4 bases from V and 13 bases from J, with 5 bases between. CDR3 protein: CSVGAQFF. The CDR3 nucleotides read TGCAGCGTTGGAGCCCAGTTCTTC.

CDR3 region: CASSTGTGESGELFF. The CDR3 nucleotides read TGTGCCAGCAGTACAGGGACAGGGGAATCCGGGGAGCTGTTTTTT. The chain carries TRBV6-2 or TRBV6-3 and TRBJ2-2; 10 bases map to TRBD1. The CDR3 is 15 amino acids. The J segment lost 6 bases and the V segment lost 5 bases, leaving 6 bases of the junction unmatched. Germline V gene sequence: CDR1 MNHEY, CDR2 SVGEGT.

This chain links TRBV2 with TRBJ2-4; 11 nucleotides align to TRBD1. With the DNA end fitting TRBJ2-7 better, the J assignment may be wrong. Germline CDR1 is SNHLY and CDR2 is FYNNEI. The CDR3 contains 14 residues. The CDR3 spells CASKGGTGGYEQYF. For the CDR3, the DNA is TGTGCCAGCAAAGGGGGGACAGGGGGGTACGAGCAGTACTTC.

The genes are TRBV20-1 and TRBJ1-6, with 8 bases fitting TRBD1. The CDR3 has 15 residues. V shed 5 bases, J shed 3 bases, and the junction held 6 bases outside the gene matches. Germline values: CDR1 DFQATT, CDR2 SNEGSKA (reference sequence). The CDR3 sequence: CSASPDRVYNSPLHF. In nucleotides, the CDR3 is TGCAGTGCTTCCCCGGACAGGGTCTATAATTCACCCCTCCACTTT.

In regard to this clonotype: A junction end diverges from the germline sequence, so it may reflect a read error. The V gene is TRBV5-1, the J gene TRBJ1-1; TRBD1 matches at 8 bases. Looked up from germline, CDR1 is SGHRS and CDR2 is YFSETQ. The CDR3 contains 15 residues. The CDR3 DNA follows: TGCGTCAGCAGCGCCGGACAGGGTGGGAACACTGAAGCTTTCTTT. It is translated as CVSSAGQGGNTEAFF. Full variable domain (rest looked up from reference TRBV5-1 and TRBJ1-1): KAGVTQTPRYLIKTRGQQVTLSCSPISGHRSVSWYQQTPGQGLQFLFEYFSETQRNKGNFPGRFSGRQFSNSRSEMNVSTLELGDSALYLCVSSAGQGGNTEAFFGQGTRLTVV.

The chain is built from TRBV5-1 and TRBJ2-7; maybe TRBD1 (8 bases). With the DNA end fitting TRBJ2-5 better, the J assignment may be wrong. CDR3 length equals 14 residues. The V gene's germline CDR1 is SGHRS and CDR2 YFSETQ. The CDR3 DNA reads TGCGCCAGCAGCAAGGACAGGGAGGGCGAGACCCAGTACTTC. The encoded protein is CASSKDREGETQYF.

Notes on this clonotype: One end of the junction is discordant with germline, which a read error may explain. The chain has TRBV11-2 and TRBJ2-5, with D perhaps matching TRBD1 or TRBD2 (5 bases each). Germline V gives CDR1 SGHAT, CDR2 FQNNGV. The CDR3 loop spans 14 amino acids. This CDR3 is CAGSFGTGEETQYF. The CDR3, as DNA: TGTGCCGGCAGCTTCGGGACGGGCGAAGAGACCCAGTACTTC.

For the CDR3, the DNA is TGCAGTGCTAGACGTATCCCTGAAGGACAGGGCTCCTACGAGCAGTACTTC. It yields the protein CSARRIPEGQGSYEQYF. V and J are TRBV20-1 and TRBJ2-7, with 8 bases matching TRBD1. Trimming took 2 bases from V and 0 from J; bases not matched to a gene: 12. Germline V CDR1 and CDR2: DFQATT, SNEGSKA (reference sequence). The CDR3 spans 17 residues.

This clonotype occurred a few times. The chain links TRBV6-5 to TRBJ2-1; 8 bases line up with TRBD1. There are 15 residues in the CDR3. V lost 4 bases to trimming and J lost 4 bases; unmatched junction nucleotides: 6. Germline V CDR1 and CDR2: MNHEY, SVGAGI. The CDR3 here is CASSSGQGGYNEQFF. The CDR3 coding sequence is TGTGCCAGCAGTTCTGGACAGGGAGGTTACAATGAGCAGTTCTTC.

The chain uses TRBV6-2 or TRBV6-3 and TRBJ1-6; maybe TRBD1 (5 bases). Germline V lookup: CDR1 MNHEY, CDR2 SVGEGT. The length of the CDR3 is 13 residues. Trimming took off 6 bases at V and 7 bases at J, with 10 bases between the two ends. CDR3 DNA: TGTGCCAGCAGACGTGGGGCCAATTCACCCCTCCACTTT. Translation: CASRRGANSPLHF.

The chain uses TRBV6-6 and TRBJ2-4, with D maybe TRBD1 (5 bases). The DNA end is a closer match to TRBJ2-7, so the J assignment may be wrong. From germline, CDR1 is MNHNY and CDR2 SVGAGI (reference sequence). The CDR3 is made up of 13 amino acids. The CDR3 DNA sequence: TGTGCCAGCAGTTACTCGAGACAGCCCGAGCAGTACTTC. It specifies CASSYSRQPEQYF.

The chain employs TRBV7-9 and TRBJ1-2; 8 positions agree with TRBD1. V lost 1 base, J lost 4 bases, and 5 bases stayed unmatched. This CDR3 region has 15 residues. The germline gives CDR1 SEHNR, CDR2 FQNEAQ (reference sequence). CDR3 protein: CASSLDPGTGYGYTF. The CDR3 DNA reads as TGTGCCAGCAGCTTAGATCCCGGGACAGGCTATGGCTACACCTTC. The full variable domain, completed using reference TRBV7-9 and TRBJ1-2, is DTGVSQNPRHKITKRGQNVTFRCDPISEHNRLYWYRQTLGQGPEFLTYFQNEAQLEKSRLLSDRFSAERPKGSFSTLEIQRTEQGDSAMYLCASSLDPGTGYGYTFGSGTRLTVV.

The chain recombines TRBV7-2 with TRBJ2-5; weak D call: TRBD2 (8 bases). Judging by the DNA end, TRBJ2-7 fits better; the J call may be wrong. Per the germline V gene, CDR1 is SGHTA and CDR2 is FQGNSA. The length of the CDR3 is 16 residues. DNA of the CDR3: TGTGCCAGCAGCCAAGAGGGGGCAGCGGGGGTCTACGAGCAGTACTTC. Protein: CASSQEGAAGVYEQYF.

The chain recombines TRBV12-3 or TRBV12-4 with TRBJ1-6, with D unresolved. This CDR3 region has 12 residues. The V end was cut by 7 bases, the J end by 8 bases, with 9 bases between. Here the CDR3 DNA reads TGTGCCAGCACCCGGTTAGATTCACCCCTCCACTTT. Its translation is CASTRLDSPLHF.

This rearrangement joins TRBV10-3 to TRBJ2-5; D may be TRBD2 (5 bases). V gave up 3 bases and J gave up 0 bases, with 14 bases separating them. The CDR3 is made up of 16 amino acids. Looked up from germline, CDR1 is ENHRY and CDR2 is SYGVKD. The CDR3 sequence: CAISDGAGGDQETQYF. The DNA for the CDR3 is TGTGCCATCAGTGACGGCGCCGGAGGAGACCAAGAGACCCAGTACTTC.

CDR3 in DNA: TGTGCCAGCAGCTTAGGGGCCAATCAGCCCCAGCATTTT. Its translation: CASSLGANQPQHF. This chain uses TRBV7-9 with TRBJ1-5, with D unresolved. Deletions cut 1 base from V and 3 bases from J, with 4 bases between. Germline loops: CDR1 SEHNR, CDR2 FQNEAQ (reference sequence). The length of the CDR3 is 13 residues.

This clonotype was recorded a few times. The chain combines TRBV10-3 with TRBJ2-7; 7 bases fit TRBD2. The CDR3 spans 12 residues. Germline V gene lookup returns CDR1 ENHRY and CDR2 SYGVKD. The V segment lost 2 bases and the J segment 6 bases; nucleotides outside the gene matches: 1. Here the CDR3 reads CAISEGLGEQYF. CDR3 bases: TGTGCCATCAGTGAGGGACTAGGCGAGCAGTACTTC.

The genes are TRBV6-2 or TRBV6-3 and TRBJ2-5; the D gene is possibly TRBD2 (6 bases). Between the trimmed V and J ends, which lost 7 bases and 11 bases, there was a span of 17 bases. The length of the CDR3 is 12 residues. The germline V gene encodes CDR1 MNHEY and CDR2 SVGEGT. DNA for the CDR3: TGTGCCAGCACTCAAACTAGCCATGAGCAGTACTTC. Its translation is CASTQTSHEQYF.

V and J are TRBV2 and TRBJ2-4; TRBD1 might be the D (6 bases). V was pared by 6 bases and J by 0 bases, with 27 bases between. The germline gives CDR1 SNHLY, CDR2 FYNNEI. This CDR3 region has 20 residues. Here the CDR3 reads CASSTKLQGGPDLAKNIQYF. The CDR3 DNA is TGTGCCAGCAGCACGAAATTACAGGGCGGCCCGGACCTAGCCAAAAACATTCAGTACTTC.

The chain links TRBV5-4 to TRBJ2-7; the D gene is possibly TRBD1 (7 bases). Judging by the DNA end, TRBJ2-5 fits better; the J call may be wrong. Germline-derived CDR1 and CDR2 are SGHNT and YYREEE (reference sequence). The CDR3 sequence is 15 residues long. CDR3 loop: CASSLGATGRETQYF. CDR3 coding DNA: TGTGCCAGCAGCTTGGGTGCGACAGGGAGGGAGACCCAGTACTTC.

The J gene is TRBJ1-2, the V gene TRBV18; maybe TRBD1 (5 bases). The CDR3 is made up of 13 amino acids. The V end lost 6 bases, the J end lost 2 bases, and 10 bases lay between the germline ends. Per the germline V gene, CDR1 is KGHSH and CDR2 is LQKENI. The CDR3 sequence is CASSVAGNYGYTF. CDR3 DNA: TGTGCCAGCTCCGTTGCAGGGAACTATGGCTACACCTTC.